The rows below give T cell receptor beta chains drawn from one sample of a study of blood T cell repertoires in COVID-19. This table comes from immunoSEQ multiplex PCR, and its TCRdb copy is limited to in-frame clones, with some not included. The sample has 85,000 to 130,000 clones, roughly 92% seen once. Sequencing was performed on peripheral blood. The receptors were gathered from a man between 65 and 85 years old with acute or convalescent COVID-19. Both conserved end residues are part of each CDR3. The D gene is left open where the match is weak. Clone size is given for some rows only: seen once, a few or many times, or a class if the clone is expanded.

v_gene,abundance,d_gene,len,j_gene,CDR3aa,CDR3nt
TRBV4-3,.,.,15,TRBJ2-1,CASSQDTSSYNEQFF,TGCGCCAGCAGCCAAGATACGAGCTCCTACAATGAGCAGTTCTTC
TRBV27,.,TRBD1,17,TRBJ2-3,CASSLATRQGRSDTQYF,TGTGCCAGCAGTTTAGCGACACGACAGGGGAGGTCAGATACGCAGTATTTT
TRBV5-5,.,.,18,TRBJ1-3,CASSLAFPGNLAGNTIYF,TGTGCCAGCAGCTTGGCGTTTCCGGGGAATCTCGCTGGAAACACCATATATTTT
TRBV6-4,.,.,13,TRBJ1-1,CASSQGGFTEAFF,TGTGCCAGCAGCCAAGGCGGGTTTACTGAAGCTTTCTTT
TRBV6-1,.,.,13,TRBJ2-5,CASSESYERTQYF,TGTGCCAGCAGTGAGTCTTATGAGAGGACCCAGTACTTC
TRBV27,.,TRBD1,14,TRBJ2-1,CASRDGTGSNEQFF,TGTGCCAGCAGGGATGGGACAGGGTCGAATGAGCAGTTCTTC
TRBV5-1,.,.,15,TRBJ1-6,CASSPVVSYNSPLHF,TGCGCCAGCAGCCCGGTTGTTTCCTATAATTCACCCCTCCACTTT
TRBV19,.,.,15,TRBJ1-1,CASSISTGSSTEAFF,TGTGCCAGTAGTATCTCGACGGGGTCGAGCACTGAAGCTTTCTTT
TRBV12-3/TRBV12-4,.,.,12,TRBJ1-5,CASSFRDQPQHF,TGTGCCAGCAGTTTTAGAGATCAGCCCCAGCATTTT
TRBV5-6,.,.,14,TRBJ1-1,CASSLVRRNTEAFF,TGTGCCAGCAGCTTGGTACGGAGGAACACTGAAGCTTTCTTT
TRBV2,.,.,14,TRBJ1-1,CASRQDSSNTEAFF,TGTGCCAGCAGGCAGGACAGTTCGAACACTGAAGCTTTCTTT
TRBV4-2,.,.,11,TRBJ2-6,CASSQRGVLTF,TGTGCCAGCAGCCAAAGAGGGGTCCTGACTTTC
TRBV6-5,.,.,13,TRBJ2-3,CASRGVGADTQYF,TGTGCCAGCAGGGGCGTCGGTGCAGATACGCAGTATTTT
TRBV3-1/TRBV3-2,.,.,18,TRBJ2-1,CASSQDEIAGSRYNEQFF,TGTGCCAGCAGCCAAGATGAAATTGCGGGATCTAGGTACAATGAGCAGTTCTTC
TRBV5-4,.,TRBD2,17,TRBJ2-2,CASSLAWVAGNTGELFF,TGTGCCAGCAGCTTGGCCTGGGTAGCGGGGAACACCGGGGAGCTGTTTTTT
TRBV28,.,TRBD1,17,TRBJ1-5,CASSPSTRGRSNQPQHF,TGTGCCAGCAGTCCGAGTACGAGGGGGCGAAGTAATCAGCCCCAGCATTTT
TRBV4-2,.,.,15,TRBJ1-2,CASSQERGFNYGYTF,TGTGCCAGCAGCCAAGAGAGAGGTTTTAACTATGGCTACACCTTC
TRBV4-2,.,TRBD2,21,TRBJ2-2,CASSRPTGTGTSGGLTGELFF,TGTGCCAGCAGCCGCCCGACCGGGACAGGGACTAGCGGGGGCCTCACCGGGGAGCTGTTTTTT
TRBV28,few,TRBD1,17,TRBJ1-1,CASRPGQGADLNTEAFF,TGTGCCAGCAGACCTGGACAGGGCGCGGACTTGAACACTGAAGCTTTCTTT
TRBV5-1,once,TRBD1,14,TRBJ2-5,CASSSPGGGETQYF,TGCGCCAGCAGCTCCCCAGGGGGCGGAGAGACCCAGTACTTC
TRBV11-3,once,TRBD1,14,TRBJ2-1,CASSRVPGGDEQFF,TGTGCCAGCAGTAGGGTGCCAGGGGGCGATGAGCAGTTCTTC
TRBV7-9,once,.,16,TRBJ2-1,CASSPPNMGAINEQFF,TGTGCCAGCAGCCCCCCCAACATGGGGGCCATCAATGAGCAGTTCTTC
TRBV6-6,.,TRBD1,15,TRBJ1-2,CASNPGTGGNYGYTF,TGTGCCAGCAATCCCGGGACAGGAGGCAACTATGGCTACACCTTC